The 21 T cell receptor delta chains given below trace back to one sample, sequenced in a study of γδ T cells in repeated Plasmodium falciparum infection. TCRdb used CATT to re-call clones from the multiplex PCR reads. Here the sample spans 75,000 to 95,000 delta-chain clones, more than 0.85% being singletons. Flow sorting of PBMC yielded separate Vgamma9/Vdelta2+ and Vdelta2-negative gammadelta T cell populations for bulk repertoire analysis. Sequenced: gamma-delta T cells from blood. These receptor sequences come from a pool of human donors (malaria-infected and uninfected, not separated).

This clone was seen a few times. TCRdb's listed protein matches a much larger clone and diverges from this DNA's translation at residue 9, likely through a read error; the protein shown comes from the DNA. The rearrangement joins TRDV2 to TRDJ1, with TRDD3 matching over 8 bases. Here the J gene was assigned by germline matching of the DNA, as TCRdb has none. The CDR3 length is 16 residues. Germline loops: CDR1 GEAIGNYY, CDR2 EKD. The V segment lost 3 bases and the J segment 5 bases; nucleotides outside the gene matches: 13. Here the CDR3 reads CACDPLLGGYSDKLIF. The CDR3, as DNA: TGTGCCTGTGACCCGTTACTGGGGGGTTACAGTGATAAACTCATCTTT.

This clone occurred many times. This DNA's translation differs at residue 9 from TCRdb's protein, which comes from a much larger clone; a read error is likely, and the protein shown is translated from the DNA. The chain couples TRDV2 to TRDJ1; 7 nucleotides line up with TRDD3. TCRdb leaves out the J gene; it was filled in here by matching the DNA to germline. The CDR3 covers 15 residues. Per the germline V gene, CDR1 is GEAIGNYY and CDR2 is EKD. V was clipped by 0 bases and J by 2 bases; unmatched bases: 5. The CDR3 loop reads CACDTGMGETDKLIF. CDR3 bases: TGTGCCTGTGACACCGGGATGGGGGAGACCGATAAACTCATCTTT.

This clone was detected many times. This DNA's translation and the protein TCRdb lists, from a much larger clone, do not match at residue 5, likely due to a read error; the protein shown is translated from the DNA. The V call is TRDV2, the J call TRDJ1; no reliable D call. Here the J gene came from matching the DNA to germline, since TCRdb omits it. Germline V CDR1 and CDR2: GEAIGNYY, EKD. V lost 6 bases, J lost 0 bases, and 19 bases lay in between. The CDR3 is 16 residues long. CDR3 DNA sequence: TGTGCCTGTCGCGGTGCGGTGAGGGGTTACACCGATAAACTCATCTTT. It translates to CACRGAVRGYTDKLIF.

Comments on this clone: This sequence is one base from a far larger clone and is likely a read error. Other DNA sequences within the sample encode an identical CDR3. This sequence joins TRDV1 and TRDJ1; the match to TRDD3 covers 7 bases. The V gene's germline CDR1 is TSWWSYY and CDR2 QGS. After removal of 4 bases from V and 11 bases from J, the junction contained 28 bases not matched to a gene. This CDR3 is built from 19 residues. CDR3: CALGGRVARDTALIRELIF. For the CDR3, the DNA is TGTGCTCTTGGGGGAAGAGTAGCTAGGGATACAGCGCTTATCCGCGAGCTCATCTTT.

A remark on this clone: This DNA's translation differs at residue 11 from TCRdb's protein, which comes from a much larger clone; a read error is likely, and the protein shown is translated from the DNA. The rearrangement links TRDV2 to TRDJ1; 13 positions match TRDD3. No J segment appears in TCRdb, so it was assigned here by matching the sequence to germline. Germline V lookup: CDR1 GEAIGNYY, CDR2 EKD. The CDR3 length is 18 residues. The V gene end was trimmed by 3 bases and the J gene end by 10 bases; junction bases not matched to a gene: 19. The CDR3 nucleotides read TGTGCCTGTGACTCTTTACTGGGGGATACGCATAAAGAGCTAACACTCATCTTT. This encodes CACDSLLGDTHKELTLIF.

In the case of this clone: TCRdb shows a much larger clone's protein in place of this DNA's translation, and the two differ at residue 3, likely through a read error; the protein shown is translated from the DNA. J is TRDJ1 and V is TRDV1; 10 nucleotides match TRDD3. Because TCRdb records no J gene, it was assigned here through a match of the DNA to germline. This CDR3 region has 20 residues. Germline V gene lookup returns CDR1 TSWWSYY and CDR2 QGS. CDR3 bases: TGTGCTCCTGGGGAACTAGACCTCAAACTACTGGGGGATTACACCGATAAACTCATCTTT. It codes for CAPGELDLKLLGDYTDKLIF.

A few counts support this clone. The protein that TCRdb holds for this DNA derives from a much larger clone and differs from the translated DNA at residue 3, which likely indicates a read error; the protein shown here is translated from the DNA. This chain connects TRDV1 to TRDJ1, with TRDD3 matching over 12 bases. Assignment of the J gene here rests on matching the DNA to germline, because TCRdb gives none. CDR1 and CDR2 (germline): TSWWSYY, QGS. CDR3 size: 18 residues. CDR3 sequence reads: CAPGEPADWGIPADKLIF. The CDR3 coding sequence is TGTGCTCCTGGGGAACCGGCTGACTGGGGGATACCGGCCGATAAACTCATCTTT.

This clone was seen a handful of times. This sequence may be a read error, since a much larger clone differs from it by one base. The V gene is TRDV1; the J gene was not called; the table's D call, TRDD3, was not checked against the DNA. This CDR3 region has 21 residues. Germline V gives CDR1 TSWWSYY, CDR2 QGS. The CDR3 DNA reads as TGTGCTCTTGGGGACTACACGGGCTTCCTCGCCCTGGGGGACTACACCGATAAACCCATCTTT. Protein sequence: CALGDYTGFLALGDYTDKPIF.

A few counts support this clone. A far larger clone lies a single base away; this is likely a read error. Other DNA sequences of this sample code for an identical CDR3. The chain is built from TRDV1 and TRDJ1; 7 bases agree with TRDD3. The CDR3 length is 18 residues. Looked up from germline, CDR1 is TSWWSYY and CDR2 is QGS. V gave up 5 bases and J gave up 0 bases; unmatched junction bases: 15. The CDR3 spells CALGRSTGLGRHTDKLIF. The CDR3 DNA is TGTGCTCTTGGGAGATCTACAGGACTGGGGCGCCACACCGATAAACTCATCTTT.

This clone turned up a few times. It differs at one base from a far larger clone, so likely a read error. Distinct nucleotide sequences in the sample also encode this CDR3. The chain joins TRDV2 to TRDJ1; 8 bases agree with TRDD3. The CDR3 runs 18 residues. Germline assignment: CDR1 GEAIGNYY and CDR2 EKD. Here the CDR3 DNA reads TGTGCTGTCCGGCGGACTGGGGGTCCCCTTTTAAACACTGATAAACTCATCTTT. This sequence encodes CAVRRTGGPLLNTDKLIF.

The table lists this clone with a few counts. TCRdb pairs this DNA with a much larger clone's protein that differs at residue 16, likely a read error; the protein shown was translated from the DNA. The chain couples TRDV1 to TRDJ1; TRDD3 matches at 7 bases. The CDR3 runs 18 residues. Per the germline V gene, CDR1 is TSWWSYY and CDR2 is QGS. The CDR3 DNA reads as TGTGCTCTTGGGAGTGCCTCCCTACTGGGGAAAGGAACCGATAAACACATCTTT. Translated: CALGSASLLGKGTDKHIF.

In its sample, this clone was seen a few times. A far larger clone is one base from this, pointing to a likely read error. Other DNA sequences of this sample code for an identical CDR3. The rearrangement links TRDV1 to TRDJ1; D possibly matches TRDD2 or TRDD3 (7 bases each). Germline CDR1 and CDR2: TSWWSYY and QGS. The CDR3 contains 19 residues. The V gene lost 5 bases and the J gene lost 11 bases, with 36 bases spanning the gap. This CDR3 reads CALGIGPGPSSSTGVILIF. The CDR3 DNA follows: TGTGCTCTTGGGATCGGGCCCGGGCCTTCCTCCAGTACTGGGGTCATTCTCATCTTT.

Points on this clone: A far larger clone is just one base off, so this is likely a read error. Other DNA sequences in the sample encode the same CDR3. In DNA form, the CDR3 reads TGTGCTCTTGGGGGCCTCCCGAGGGGGGGGATACGCAAGCTCATCTTT. Translating gives CALGGLPRGGIRKLIF. The J gene went uncalled, whereas the V gene is TRDV1; TRDD3, the D gene given by the table, was not confirmed from the DNA. Germline V gives CDR1 TSWWSYY, CDR2 QGS. The CDR3 is 16 amino acids.

Comment on this clone: The protein TCRdb lists belongs to a much larger clone and differs from this DNA's translation at residue 9, which points to a read error; the protein shown is made from the DNA. The chain uses TRDV1 and TRDJ2, with D hard to call. The length of the CDR3 is 16 residues. Germline CDR1 TSWWSYY, CDR2 QGS. V was trimmed by 2 bases and J by 5 bases, leaving 15 bases between them. This CDR3 is CALGEAFCGGTAQLFF. The DNA for the CDR3 is TGTGCTCTTGGGGAAGCTTTTTGTGGTGGAACAGCACAACTCTTCTTT.

This clone was detected a few times. The protein in TCRdb stems from a much larger clone and differs at residue 12 from this DNA's translation, likely a read error; here the protein is translated from the DNA. This rearrangement joins TRDV1 to TRDJ1, with 8 bases fitting TRDD3. Because TCRdb records no J gene, it was assigned here through a match of the DNA to germline. The germline gives CDR1 TSWWSYY, CDR2 QGS. The CDR3 runs 19 residues. With 0 bases clipped from V and 0 bases from J, the junction kept 12 bases outside the gene matches. DNA of the CDR3: TGTGCTCTTGGGGAACTATCCTACCAGGGGGATAACTACACCGATAAACTCATCTTT. Translation: CALGELSYQGDNYTDKLIF.

Worth noting for this clone: The TCRdb protein, from a much larger clone, departs from this DNA's translation at residue 15, likely by read error; the protein shown derives from the DNA. The chain uses TRDV2 and TRDJ1; 9 bases line up with TRDD3. Here the J gene was assigned by germline matching of the DNA, as TCRdb has none. CDR3 length equals 18 residues. In germline, CDR1 is GEAIGNYY, CDR2 EKD. The CDR3 loop is CACDTLPLGDHNTDRLIF. DNA for the CDR3: TGTGCCTGTGACACGCTCCCACTGGGGGACCACAACACCGATAGACTCATCTTT.

Regarding this clone: A far larger clone differs by one base, so this is likely a read error. Other DNA sequences in this sample translate to the same CDR3. V is TRDV2 and J is TRDJ1; D is possibly TRDD3 (5 bases). The J gene, left out of TCRdb, was set here by checking the DNA against germline. V was trimmed by 0 bases and J by 0 bases, leaving 13 bases between them. The CDR3 is 16 residues long. Germline V lookup: CDR1 GEAIGNYY, CDR2 EKD. The CDR3 DNA reads as TGTGCCTGTGACACCCTCGGGGACCAATACACCGATAAACTCATCTTT. Protein product: CACDTLGDQYTDKLIF.

This clone was seen more than once but under ten times. A read error is likely here: a far larger clone is one base away. Other DNA sequences in this sample translate to the same CDR3. V gene TRDV1 was called; the J gene was not; the table's D gene call, TRDD3, was not cross checked with the DNA. Looked up from germline, CDR1 is TSWWSYY and CDR2 is QGS. The CDR3 has 23 amino acids. CDR3 sequence (DNA): TGTGCTCTTGGGGAACTTACCCTTTCCGGCAGTCCTGGGGGCTACAAGTACACCGATAAGCTCATCTTT. Its translation: CALGELTLSGSPGGYKYTDKLIF.

On this clone itself: A far larger clone is just one base off, so this is likely a read error. Other nucleotide sequences in the sample specify the same CDR3. This chain links TRDV2 with TRDJ1, with 8 bases fitting TRDD3. TCRdb gives no J gene; it was assigned here by matching the DNA to germline. The CDR3 loop spans 19 amino acids. Germline-derived CDR1 and CDR2 are GEAIGNYY and EKD. Germline trimming cut 7 bases from V and 0 bases from J; bases unmatched to any gene: 21. The CDR3 reads CACEPLLGDETPYTDKLIF. CDR3 sequence (DNA): TGTGCCTGCGAACCACTTCTGGGGGACGAAACCCCGTACACCGATAAACTCATCTTT.

Remarks on this clone: It differs at one base from a far larger clone, so likely a read error. Other DNA sequences in this specimen translate into the identical CDR3. J is TRDJ1 and V is TRDV1; 8 nucleotides align to TRDD3. The J gene comes from matching the DNA to germline here; TCRdb lacks it. The CDR3 totals 24 residues. The trim removed 0 bases at V and 10 bases at J, leaving 37 bases unmatched. From germline, CDR1 is TSWWSYY and CDR2 QGS. CDR3 nucleotide sequence: TGTGCTCTTGGGGAACTAGTCCCTAGCTATAAGCTAGCATCGACTGGGGGGTACGCTTTAACACTCATCTTT. This translates into CALGELVPSYKLASTGGYALTLIF.

On this clone: For this DNA, TCRdb reports the protein of a much larger clone, which diverges at residue 11, most likely from a read error; the protein presented here is translated directly from the DNA. The chain couples TRDV2 to TRDJ1, with 9 positions matching TRDD3. The J gene was not available in TCRdb and was assigned here by matching the DNA to germline segments. Germline V gives CDR1 GEAIGNYY, CDR2 EKD. Trimming at V came to 1 base and at J to 7 bases, leaving 9 bases not matched to a gene. The CDR3 loop spans 15 amino acids. Here the CDR3 DNA reads TGTGCCTGTGACACGATTAACCTGGGGGATGCTAAACTCATCTTT. Translation: CACDTINLGDAKLIF.